Following are 10 T cell receptor beta chains from one sample sequenced in a study of blood T cell repertoires in COVID-19. Data came from immunoSEQ multiplex PCR; TCRdb stores just in-frame clones and leaves some out. The sample holds about 240,000 clones, about 81% seen once. Sequenced input: peripheral blood. The receptors come from a woman aged 80 or over with COVID-19, enrolled during active disease.

The chain employs TRBV2 and TRBJ1-6; 7 nucleotides line up with TRBD1. The CDR3 loop spans 13 amino acids. Germline CDR1 and CDR2: SNHLY and FYNNEI. The trim removed 10 bases at V and 4 bases at J, leaving 4 bases unmatched. CDR3 DNA: TGTGCCAACCGGGACAGATATAATTCACCCCTCCACTTT. Its protein is CANRDRYNSPLHF.

This clone was seen just once. V usage is TRBV2 and J usage is TRBJ1-4; D perhaps matches TRBD1 (6 bases). The ends were cut back, 4 bases at V and 8 bases at J, with 11 bases in the middle. This CDR3 is built from 13 residues. Per the germline V gene, CDR1 is SNHLY and CDR2 is FYNNEI. CDR3 nucleotides: TGTGCCAGCAGTGTGGGGGGGCGCGAAAAACTGTTTTTT. Protein: CASSVGGREKLFF.

The rearrangement joins TRBV18 to TRBJ2-2; 8 nucleotides line up with TRBD1. Germline assignment: CDR1 KGHSH and CDR2 LQKENI. V shed 3 bases and J 6 bases; nucleotides not matched to a gene: 12. This CDR3 spans 17 amino acids. CDR3 loop: CASSPLRGGQEAGELFF. CDR3 DNA: TGTGCCAGCTCACCCCTCCGAGGGGGACAGGAGGCCGGGGAGCTGTTTTTT.

The chain carries TRBV5-6 and TRBJ2-7; 10 bases align to TRBD2. Germline values: CDR1 SGHDT, CDR2 YYEEEE. Trimming took 4 bases from V and 0 from J; bases not matched to a gene: 10. The CDR3 runs to 17 residues. The CDR3 loop reads CASSHRTSGGSSYEQYF. CDR3 sequence (DNA): TGTGCCAGCAGCCATAGGACTAGCGGAGGGAGCTCCTACGAGCAGTACTTC.

J is TRBJ1-6 and V is TRBV30; TRBD1 agrees at 7 bases. The CDR3 has 15 amino acids. V was clipped by 4 bases and J by 10 bases; unmatched bases: 13. Germline assignment: CDR1 GTSNPN and CDR2 SVGIG (reference sequence). CDR3 loop: CAWTSNPTGSSPLHF. The CDR3 DNA follows: TGTGCCTGGACCAGTAACCCGACAGGGAGCTCACCCCTCCACTTT.

This chain joins TRBV24-1 and TRBJ2-1; D is possibly TRBD2 (5 bases). From germline, CDR1 is KGHDR and CDR2 SFDVKD. This CDR3 is 14 amino acids long. Between the trimmed V and J ends, which lost 5 bases and 0 bases, there was a span of 7 bases. CDR3 residues: CATSAGNSYNEQFF. CDR3 bases: TGTGCCACCAGTGCGGGGAACTCCTACAATGAGCAGTTCTTC.

The chain uses TRBV7-9 and TRBJ1-2; the D gene is possibly TRBD1 (5 bases). The CDR3 runs 14 residues. CDR1 is SEHNR and CDR2 is FQNEAQ in the germline V gene (reference sequence). The germline V and J ends were trimmed by 4 bases and 7 bases, with 16 bases remaining between them. The CDR3 sequence: CASSSDSEYSGYTF. The CDR3 nucleotides are TGTGCCAGCAGCTCCGACAGCGAATACAGTGGCTACACCTTC.

The chain combines TRBV29-1 with TRBJ1-1; possible D gene TRBD1, 6 bases. CDR1 and CDR2 (germline): SQVTM, ANQGSEA. Trimming pared 7 bases from V and 8 bases from J, leaving 14 bases between. The CDR3 length is 11 residues. The CDR3 loop reads CSADGGLEAFF. The DNA for the CDR3 is TGCAGCGCTGATGGGGGCCTAGAAGCTTTCTTT.

The rearrangement links TRBV7-9 to TRBJ1-2; possible D gene TRBD1, 5 bases. Per the germline V gene, CDR1 is SEHNR and CDR2 is FQNEAQ (reference sequence). The V gene lost 2 bases and the J gene lost 2 bases, with 9 bases spanning the gap. The CDR3 loop spans 14 amino acids. CDR3 sequence: CASSLNAGNYGYTF. The CDR3 nucleotides are TGTGCCAGCAGCTTAAATGCAGGGAACTATGGCTACACCTTC. The variable domain in full, completed from reference TRBV7-9 and TRBJ1-2, reads DTGVSQNPRHKITKRGQNVTFRCDPISEHNRLYWYRQTLGQGPEFLTYFQNEAQLEKSRLLSDRFSAERPKGSFSTLEIQRTEQGDSAMYLCASSLNAGNYGYTFGSGTRLTVV.

Concerning this clone: This sample also contains other DNA sequences that code for the same CDR3. As DNA, the CDR3 is TGCGCCAGCAGCTTGGCCGCGGGCACAGATACGCAGTATTTT. Its translation is CASSLAAGTDTQYF. The chain couples TRBV5-1 to TRBJ2-3; D unclear. V dropped 0 bases and J dropped 1 base, with 6 bases sitting between them. Germline V gives CDR1 SGHRS, CDR2 YFSETQ. The CDR3 length is 14 residues.